This T cell receptor (beta chain) is drawn from a study of blood T cell repertoires in COVID-19. Method: immunoSEQ multiplex PCR; TCRdb's copy keeps in-frame clones and lacks some. The profile shows 150,000 to 200,000 clones, approximately 90% of them singletons. The junction had 6 bases not matched to a gene; V was cut back by 8 bases and J by 12 bases. Germline CDR1 and CDR2: MNHEY and SVGAGI. The CDR3 extends over 11 amino acids. Across 24 US areas, participants ranged in age from about 18 to 100 years. Assignment of participants to cohorts was predicated upon participant-reported clinical history.

The specimen sequenced was PBMCs or T cells enriched from blood (not recorded which). This receptor was identified in a woman between 18 and 30 years old who had recovered from COVID-19. The chain links TRBV6-5 to TRBJ2-1, with 8 bases lining up with TRBD2. Written as DNA, the CDR3 is TGTGCCAGCGGCGGAACTAGCGGGCAGTTCTTC. As protein: CASGGTSGQFF.